This TCR beta chain was observed in a study of T cell repertoires in cytomegalovirus infection. TCRdb independently ran MiXCR on the reads; one entry per CDR3 protein. This sample carries 630,000 or so distinct CDR3 sequences, 24% of them seen once, and the ten largest clones take 8%. At least ten counts were recorded for this clonotype. Its antigen is undetermined. Germline V gene sequence: CDR1 MDHEN, CDR2 SYDVKM. Germline trimming cut 5 bases from V and 2 bases from J; bases unmatched to any gene: 14. This CDR3 has 18 residues. Study observations and caveats: CMV-specific TCR beta clonotypes restricted by HLA-C were the ones dominating the ex vivo response.

The sample consisted of CD8+ T cells from PBMCs. This chain uses TRBV28 with TRBJ2-5, with 10 positions matching TRBD2. The TCR comes from a human donor in good health (CMV status not recorded). Some clones in this sample may be carry-over from other donors' samples. The chain's CDR3 is CASSGPGLAFIRQETQYF. The CDR3 nucleotides are TGTGCCAGCAGTGGGCCGGGACTAGCGTTTATCAGACAAGAGACCCAGTACTTC.